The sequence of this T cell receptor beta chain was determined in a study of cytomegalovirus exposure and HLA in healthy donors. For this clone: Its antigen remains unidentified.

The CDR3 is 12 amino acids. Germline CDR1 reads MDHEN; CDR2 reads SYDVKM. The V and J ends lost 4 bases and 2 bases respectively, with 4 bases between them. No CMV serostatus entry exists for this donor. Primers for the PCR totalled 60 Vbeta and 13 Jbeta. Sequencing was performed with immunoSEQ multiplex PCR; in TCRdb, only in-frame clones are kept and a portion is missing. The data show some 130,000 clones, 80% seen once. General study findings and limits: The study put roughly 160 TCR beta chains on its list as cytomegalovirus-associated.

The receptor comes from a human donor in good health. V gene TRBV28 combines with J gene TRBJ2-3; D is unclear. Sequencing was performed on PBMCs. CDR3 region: CASSSNTDTQYF. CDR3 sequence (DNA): TGTGCCAGCAGTTCCAACACAGATACGCAGTATTTT.